This TCR beta chain was observed in a study of OX40 agonist ivuxolimab in advanced cancers. Overall study context: Administration of intravenous ivuxolimab to patients occurred every 2 weeks at 0.01 to 10 mg/kg. Study-level points and caveats: Expanded clones belonging to CD8+ T cells outnumbered, on average, those of CD4+. Several nonresponders also turned out to have low normalized T-cell clonal expansion.

A note on this clone: What it binds is unknown.

Patients with autoimmune history or systemic immunosuppression were excluded. Clones were read by immunoSEQ multiplex PCR, and TCRdb kept only the in-frame ones, dropping some. The top ten hold about 2.5% of the sample, which has roughly 76,000 clones, about 91% seen once. Material: CD4+ or CD8+ T cells sorted from blood, obtained in a trial of the OX40 agonist ivuxolimab. This TCR was sampled from an adult with an advanced solid tumor such as melanoma, head and neck, liver or kidney cancer.

CDR3 DNA: TGTGCCAGCAGCCGAGGAGTTACCACGAACACTGAAGCTTTCTTT. Its translation is CASSRGVTTNTEAFF. The chain uses TRBV9 and TRBJ1-1; D gene uncertain. Germline V gene data show CDR1 as SGDLS and CDR2 as YYNGEE. V lost 4 bases, J lost 1 base, and 14 bases lay in between. This CDR3 has 15 residues.